This T cell receptor (beta chain) stems from a study of control samples from healthy donors and cancer patients. Sequenced by immunoSEQ multiplex PCR; TCRdb stores in-frame clones only, minus some. The sample contains 74,000 or so clones, about nine tenths of which appear only once. Germline CDR1 reads MNHEY; CDR2 reads SVGEGT. The CDR3 loop spans 14 amino acids. V was cut by 4 bases and J by 2 bases, with 12 bases left in between. The chain carries TRBV6-2 or TRBV6-3 and TRBJ2-7; D is perhaps TRBD1 (6 bases). This receptor was obtained from a man aged 50-59 years in good health. Source material: blood. The CDR3 bases are TGTGCCAGCAGTTCTCGGCAGGGGACCTACGAGCAGTACTTC. It encodes CASSSRQGTYEQYF.